This entry is about one T cell receptor beta chain. Its specificity is unknown. This specimen belongs to a study of Ad26.COV2.S vaccination and SARS-CoV-2 variants. Overall study: Ad26.COV2.S arm of COV1001 included the donor. Participants got Ad26.COV2.S intramuscularly, once or twice 56 days apart. General observations from the study: A substantial breadth of spike-specific CD8+ and CD4+ T cell responses after vaccination has been reported.

Libraries were prepared by immunoSEQ multiplex PCR; TCRdb keeps only in-frame clonotypes and omits some of them. The sample records under 300,000 clones, roughly nine tenths being singletons. Treatment indicated: around 19 received Ad26.COV2.S at low or high dose, single or two shots; 5 received placebo; per-sample allocation not given. Sampling was performed 63 days after the first vaccine or placebo injection. Participants' vaccine, an Ad26 vector, delivered Wuhan-strain SARS-CoV-2 spike. The CDR3 is 14 amino acids. CDR1 is MNHNY and CDR2 is SVGAGI in the germline V gene (reference sequence). Trimming removed 2 bases from V and 0 bases from J, with 5 bases in between.

The sequences come from peripheral blood, collected in a trial of Ad26.COV2.S vaccine versus placebo. The chain uses TRBV6-6 and TRBJ1-3, with D possibly TRBD1 on 5 matching bases. The TCR originated in a person between 18 and 59 years old who received the Ad26.COV2.S COVID-19 vaccine or a placebo. CDR3 loop: CASSYGHSGNTIYF. The CDR3, as DNA: TGTGCCAGCAGTTACGGACACTCTGGAAACACCATATATTTT.